A single sample gave rise to the 27 T cell receptor beta chains below, sequenced in a study of OX40 agonist ivuxolimab in advanced cancers. TCRdb's table, derived via immunoSEQ multiplex PCR, lists solely in-frame clones and lacks some. In the table there are roughly 53,000 clones, just under 80% of which are singletons. The source was CD4+ or CD8+ T cells sorted from blood, collected in a trial of the OX40 agonist ivuxolimab. These receptors were obtained from an adult with an advanced solid tumor such as melanoma, head and neck, liver or kidney cancer.

This chain links TRBV7-2 with TRBJ2-2; no clear D. Germline CDR1 is SGHTA and CDR2 is FQGNSA. Trimming stripped 4 bases from V and 5 bases from J, with 5 bases between. The CDR3 sequence is 12 residues long. The CDR3 spells CASSWRTGELFF. DNA for the CDR3: TGTGCCAGCAGCTGGAGAACCGGGGAGCTGTTTTTT. The full variable domain, its missing parts supplied by reference TRBV7-2 and TRBJ2-2, is GAGVSQSPSNKVTEKGKDVELRCDPISGHTALYWYRQSLGQGLEFLIYFQGNSAPDKSGLPSDRFSAERTGGSVSTLTIQRTQQEDSAVYLCASSWRTGELFFGEGSRLTVL.

In its sample, this clone was seen once. The J gene is TRBJ2-7, the V gene TRBV6-1, with 9 bases matching TRBD1. The junction had 7 bases not matched to a gene; V was cut back by 6 bases and J by 4 bases. The CDR3 covers 14 residues. Germline CDR1 is MNHNS and CDR2 is SASEGT. DNA of the CDR3: TGTGCCAGCAGACCACCCGGACAGGGGTACGAGCAGTACTTC. This sequence encodes CASRPPGQGYEQYF.

This clone has a handful of counts. The chain couples TRBV13 to TRBJ1-4, with 7 bases matching TRBD1. Germline V gene sequence: CDR1 PRHDT, CDR2 FYEKMQ (reference sequence). V lost 0 bases to trimming and J lost 7 bases; unmatched junction nucleotides: 11. CDR3 length equals 17 residues. CDR3 coding DNA: TGTGCCAGCAGCTTAGGTACCCCGGGACAGAGTGGTGAAAAACTGTTTTTT. This sequence encodes CASSLGTPGQSGEKLFF.

This clone has just one count. CDR3 loop: CASSLRGVETQYF. DNA for the CDR3: TGTGCCAGCAGCTTAAGGGGCGTAGAGACCCAGTACTTC. The V gene is TRBV5-4, the J gene TRBJ2-5; possibly TRBD1 for D (5 bases). This CDR3 is built from 13 residues. V was shortened by 2 bases and J by 4 bases, with 9 bases between the two germline ends. CDR1 and CDR2 from the germline V gene are SGHNT and YYREEE (reference sequence).

V is TRBV19 and J is TRBJ2-2; D might be TRBD1 or TRBD2, each matching 5 bases. Germline V gives CDR1 LNHDA, CDR2 SQIVND (reference sequence). The V and J ends lost 6 bases and 1 base respectively, with 12 bases between them. There are 15 residues in the CDR3. CDR3: CASSRHGGNTGELFF. CDR3 nucleotides: TGTGCCAGTAGCCGCCATGGGGGGAACACCGGGGAGCTGTTTTTT.

The chain has TRBV18 and TRBJ2-1; tentatively, D is TRBD2 (5 bases). Germline V gene sequence: CDR1 KGHSH, CDR2 LQKENI. V gave up 6 bases and J gave up 10 bases, with 16 bases separating them. This CDR3 comprises 13 residues. The CDR3: CASSPTSPGEQFF. CDR3 nucleotides: TGTGCCAGCTCGCCCACTTCTCCGGGGGAGCAGTTCTTC.

This chain links TRBV18 with TRBJ2-7; unclear D gene. The CDR3 extends over 13 amino acids. CDR1 is KGHSH and CDR2 is LQKENI in the germline V gene. With 1 base removed from V and 4 bases from J, the gap between germline ends came to 8 bases. CDR3 sequence reads: CASSPRSLYEQYF. Written as DNA, the CDR3 is TGTGCCAGCTCACCACGCAGTCTTTACGAGCAGTACTTC.

This clone came up a few times. V gene TRBV15 combines with J gene TRBJ1-5; D not resolved. The CDR3 covers 13 residues. Germline V gives CDR1 LNHNV, CDR2 YYDKDF (reference sequence). V shed 0 bases and J shed 6 bases, with 6 bases lying between them. This chain's CDR3 is CATSRERGQPQHF. The DNA of the CDR3 is TGTGCCACCAGCAGAGAACGGGGTCAGCCCCAGCATTTT.

This chain joins TRBV19 and TRBJ2-7, with TRBD2 matching 11 bases. Germline assignment: CDR1 LNHDA and CDR2 SQIVND (reference sequence). CDR3 length equals 14 residues. V lost 5 bases to trimming and J lost 7 bases; unmatched junction nucleotides: 7. The CDR3 protein is CASSRSGRAQEQYF. The CDR3, as DNA: TGTGCCAGTAGTCGTAGCGGGAGGGCTCAGGAGCAGTACTTC.

This sequence joins TRBV12-5 and TRBJ2-3; 12 bases align to TRBD1. CDR1 and CDR2 (germline): LGHNT, FRNRAP. V shed 5 bases, J shed 8 bases, and the junction held 5 bases outside the gene matches. The CDR3 covers 14 residues. The CDR3: CASGPGQGAVTQYF. The DNA for the CDR3 is TGTGCTAGTGGTCCGGGACAGGGGGCTGTTACGCAGTATTTT.

V usage is TRBV28 and J usage is TRBJ2-1, with 11 bases matching TRBD2. Per germline, CDR1 MDHEN and CDR2 SYDVKM. This CDR3 is built from 14 residues. V lost 3 bases to trimming and J lost 7 bases; unmatched junction nucleotides: 2. Here the CDR3 DNA reads TGTGCCAGCAGTTTTAGCGGGAGGGGGAATGAGCAGTTCTTC. This translates into CASSFSGRGNEQFF.

This chain uses TRBV30 with TRBJ2-1, with D uncertain. Trimming shortened V by 5 bases and J by 8 bases, and 10 bases separated the two germline ends. In germline, CDR1 is GTSNPN, CDR2 SVGIG (reference sequence). The CDR3 runs to 11 residues. The CDR3, as DNA: TGTGCCTGGCGCCTTAGCTATGAGCAGTTCTTC. This encodes CAWRLSYEQFF.

The chain carries TRBV5-4 and TRBJ2-3; D not certain. CDR3 length: 11 residues. Trimming took off 6 bases at V and 6 bases at J, with 8 bases between the two ends. Looked up from germline, CDR1 is SGHNT and CDR2 is YYREEE (reference sequence). The CDR3 bases are TGTGCCAGCACCATCAGGGATACGCAGTATTTT. Protein: CASTIRDTQYF.

Points on this clone: The sample carries other DNA sequences with the same CDR3. The CDR3 spells CASSQGQGVYGYTF. In nucleotides, the CDR3 is TGTGCCAGCAGTCAGGGACAGGGAGTCTATGGCTACACCTTC. The chain carries TRBV6-5 and TRBJ1-2, with TRBD1 matching 9 bases. The CDR3 is 14 residues long. Germline assignment: CDR1 MNHEY and CDR2 SVGAGI. The J segment lost 4 bases and the V segment lost 5 bases, leaving 5 bases of the junction unmatched.

The chain has TRBV30 and TRBJ1-1; tentative D call: TRBD1 (6 bases). V was shortened by 0 bases and J by 10 bases, with 12 bases between the two germline ends. Germline values: CDR1 GTSNPN, CDR2 SVGIG (reference sequence). This CDR3 is 12 amino acids long. CDR3 in DNA: TGTGCCTGGAGTGTACTAACGACAGGAGCTTTCTTT. This sequence encodes CAWSVLTTGAFF.

This chain joins TRBV6-1 and TRBJ2-7, with TRBD1 identical over 7 bases. The CDR3 has 14 amino acids. V lost 5 bases, J lost 4 bases, and 8 bases stayed unmatched. Germline CDR1 MNHNS, CDR2 SASEGT. CDR3 nucleotides: TGTGCCAGCAGTATAGAAGGGGGCCGGTACGAGCAGTACTTC. Protein: CASSIEGGRYEQYF.

The J gene is TRBJ1-1, the V gene TRBV6-6, with D tentatively TRBD1 (5 bases). Germline V gene lookup returns CDR1 MNHNY and CDR2 SVGAGI (reference sequence). CDR3 size: 14 residues. V dropped 2 bases and J dropped 1 base, with 8 bases sitting between them. CDR3 residues: CASSYPGGNTEAFF. In DNA, the CDR3 is TGTGCCAGCAGTTACCCCGGGGGGAACACTGAAGCTTTCTTT.

The chain couples TRBV5-1 to TRBJ1-2; D ambiguous. This CDR3 comprises 12 residues. Germline-derived CDR1 and CDR2 are SGHRS and YFSETQ. The V and J ends lost 1 base and 6 bases respectively, with 7 bases between them. DNA for the CDR3: TGCGCCAGCAGCTTGTCAGGAGATGGCTACACCTTC. Translation gives CASSLSGDGYTF.

This clone was picked up one time. The chain recombines TRBV6-6 with TRBJ1-3; possible D gene TRBD1, 6 bases. With 2 bases removed from V and 0 bases from J, the gap between germline ends came to 11 bases. Germline loops: CDR1 MNHNY, CDR2 SVGAGI (reference sequence). The CDR3 has 16 amino acids. The CDR3 loop is CASSYETGLSGNTIYF. CDR3 DNA sequence: TGTGCCAGCAGTTACGAGACAGGACTCTCTGGAAACACCATATATTTT.

The chain combines TRBV28 with TRBJ1-5; tentatively, D is TRBD1 (6 bases). V lost 4 bases and J 2 bases, leaving 12 bases between the germline ends. The CDR3 length is 15 residues. The germline V gene has CDR1 MDHEN and CDR2 SYDVKM. Here the CDR3 DNA reads TGTGCCAGCAGTTGGGGGGGCGGGGGCAATCAGCCCCAGCATTTT. Its translation: CASSWGGGGNQPQHF.

This chain links TRBV27 with TRBJ1-1; TRBD1 agrees at 8 bases. Germline V gives CDR1 MNHEY, CDR2 SMNVEV (reference sequence). The V segment lost 2 bases and the J segment 5 bases; nucleotides outside the gene matches: 4. The CDR3 runs to 14 residues. For the CDR3, the DNA is TGTGCCAGCAGTTTAAGCGACAGGGGAACTGAAGCTTTCTTT. Translating it yields CASSLSDRGTEAFF.

The chain employs TRBV14 and TRBJ1-4; no clear D. This CDR3 has 14 amino acids. CDR1 SGHDN and CDR2 FVKESK come from the germline V gene. Between the trimmed V and J ends, which lost 0 bases and 7 bases, there was a span of 9 bases. DNA of the CDR3: TGTGCCAGCAGCCAAGATATCAACAGTGAAAAACTGTTTTTT. As protein: CASSQDINSEKLFF.

The chain combines TRBV15 with TRBJ2-1, with TRBD1 matching over 7 bases. This CDR3 has 14 amino acids. The germline V gene has CDR1 LNHNV and CDR2 YYDKDF (reference sequence). Unmatched junction bases numbered 7, after V lost 5 bases and J lost 6 bases. CDR3 residues: CATSSRGQVNEQFF. The CDR3, as DNA: TGTGCCACCAGCTCCCGTGGACAGGTCAATGAGCAGTTCTTC.

The chain couples TRBV10-1 to TRBJ2-3; D gene uncertain. This CDR3 is 13 amino acids long. V lost 3 bases and J 2 bases, leaving 6 bases between the germline ends. CDR1 is WNHNN, CDR2 SYGVQD, per germline (reference sequence). The CDR3 coding sequence is TGCGCCAGCAGTGATCCCGACACAGATACGCAGTATTTT. This codes for CASSDPDTDTQYF.

J is TRBJ1-2 and V is TRBV9; D possibly corresponds to TRBD1 (6 bases). The CDR3 runs to 15 residues. Trimming took off 0 bases at V and 5 bases at J, with 14 bases between the two ends. In germline, CDR1 is SGDLS, CDR2 YYNGEE. CDR3 sequence (DNA): TGTGCCAGCAGCGTAGGGGGGCAGACTGTATATGGCTACACCTTC. Its translation: CASSVGGQTVYGYTF.

CDR3 DNA sequence: TGTGCCAGTAGTGGCAGTTTTAGCAATCAGCCCCAGCATTTT. This encodes CASSGSFSNQPQHF. The rearrangement joins TRBV19 to TRBJ1-5; no reliable D call. Germline V gene sequence: CDR1 LNHDA, CDR2 SQIVND (reference sequence). The CDR3 covers 14 residues. The ends were cut back, 5 bases at V and 0 bases at J, with 8 bases in the middle. The full variable domain, in which reference TRBV19 and TRBJ1-5 provide the parts outside the CDR3, is DGGITQSPKYLFRKEGQNVTLSCEQNLNHDAMYWYRQDPGQGLRLIYYSQIVNDFQKGDIAEGYSVSREKKESFPLTVTSAQKNPTAFYLCASSGSFSNQPQHFGDGTRLSIL.

This chain joins TRBV6-5 and TRBJ1-1, with D maybe TRBD1 (5 bases). Germline CDR1 and CDR2: MNHEY and SVGAGI. Trimming took off 2 bases at V and 4 bases at J, with 8 bases between the two ends. This CDR3 is 13 amino acids long. The CDR3 nucleotides are TGTGCCAGCAGTTACCTGGGGCGCACTGAAGCTTTCTTT. It translates to CASSYLGRTEAFF.